This is a list of T cell receptor beta chains from one sample in a study of spatial heterogeneity in lung cancer. One entry per CDR3 protein results from TCRdb running MiXCR on the 5' RACE reads. The sample shows more than 30,000 distinct CDR3 sequences, around 5% of them seen only once. The input for sequencing was PBMCs, taken at surgery. The source is a female donor with early-stage non-small cell lung cancer. CDR3s include the opening cysteine and the closing phenylalanine or tryptophan. The order of the fields is D gene, V gene, CDR3 protein. A D gene is named only where the DNA matches it firmly.

NA,TRBV20-1,CSSRQVLEEQYF
TRBD1,TRBV27,CASSEEPGQGPYEQYF
NA,TRBV7-6,CASSRDFPRYNEQFF
NA,TRBV14,CASSQDGWQDSYF
NA,TRBV30,CAWSAGTYRGKTVF
NA,TRBV15,CATSRSMDGELFF
NA,TRBV20-1,CSRQGGGETQYF
NA,TRBV7-2,CASSSSRSTDTQYF
TRBD1,TRBV18,CASSPLGTEQETQYF
NA,TRBV24-1,CATSDVSNFNEQFF
NA,TRBV2,CAGGTESSYNSPLHF
NA,TRBV28,CASRVTATYTEAFF
NA,TRBV6-6,CASSPRPTAITDTQYF
NA,TRBV3-1,CASSQDHTGNYEQYF
TRBD1,TRBV3-1,CASRQGAKNIQYF
NA,TRBV30,CAWDGPTDTQYF
NA,TRBV7-8,CASSLVGVPSGEQYF
NA,TRBV19,CASSRLRANYGYTF
NA,TRBV7-9,CASSSGAGRFF
TRBD1,TRBV28,CASSPIDRGPNTEAFF
NA,TRBV3-1,CASSRRDPGVETQYF
NA,TRBV12-3/TRBV12-4,CASSSMPSGANVLTF
NA,TRBV20-1,CSAGTTNTEAFF
NA,TRBV21-1,CARPKTGRDQETQYF
NA,TRBV5-1,CASSYGMADTQYF
TRBD2,TRBV5-1,CASSAVAGGYNEQFF
NA,TRBV7-3,CASSPGQNYGYTF
NA,TRBV29-1,CSVGEGAAGVGELFF
TRBD1,TRBV18,CASSPTGQGTPSTDTQYF
TRBD2,TRBV4-3,CASSQEGSGALYEQYF
TRBD2,TRBV2,CAGREGYEQYF
NA,TRBV3-1,CASSRTSSLEQYF
TRBD1,TRBV20-1,CSALGQGVNEKLFF
TRBD2,TRBV6-6,CASSYWGGGTDTQYF
TRBD1,TRBV6-1,CASSRQGNYGYTF
TRBD2,TRBV2,CASSQLRGSRSVYEQYF
TRBD2,TRBV6-6,CASRERGVTDTQYF
TRBD1,TRBV5-1,CASVNTGQGRREQYF
TRBD1,TRBV28,CASRPSGTGGYNEQFF
NA,TRBV18,CASSPIGSSANTQYF
TRBD1,TRBV19,CASNDRGRETQYF
TRBD2,TRBV20-1,CSAISLGGGYYNEQFF
NA,TRBV6-2/TRBV6-3,CASSYSESFLHGYTF
NA,TRBV7-4,CASRALGTSNTGELFF
NA,TRBV27,CASQLDDEDTQYF
TRBD1,TRBV20-1,CSATLPGQGALWMNTEAFF
NA,TRBV11-2,CASSPRPGQETQYF
TRBD2,TRBV3-1,CASSELERDGKYF
TRBD1,TRBV7-3,CASRFGQARTDTQYF
NA,TRBV4-3,CASSPGQSSGNTIYF
TRBD1,TRBV20-1,CSASDRAATEAFF
NA,TRBV5-1,CASSSREPANTIYF
NA,TRBV4-1,CASSQGAAPTTNEKLFF
NA,TRBV20-1,CSAALPGVTPGNIQYF
TRBD2,TRBV6-2/TRBV6-3,CASSLTSGGAADTQYF
TRBD2,TRBV20-1,CSARDLRLAATF
NA,TRBV7-6,CASIGRQRQETQYF